The 25 T cell receptor beta chains below all came from one sample that was sequenced in a study of spatial heterogeneity in lung cancer. TCRdb re-derived calls from the 5' RACE reads in MiXCR, one entry per CDR3 protein. The table includes around 92,000 distinct CDR3 sequences, roughly 12% detected once. Time point given: sample taken at primary tumor resection. Unsorted whole RNA samples from tumor, nontumor lung or frozen PBMC were sequenced. Here the sequenced sample was PBMCs, taken at surgery. Source of these receptors: a male donor with early-stage non-small cell lung cancer.

The chain is built from TRBV25-1 and TRBJ2-5; 11 nucleotides match TRBD1. Germline CDR1 reads MGHDK; CDR2 reads SYGVNS. V shed 3 bases, J shed 4 bases, and the junction held 7 bases outside the gene matches. This CDR3 spans 16 amino acids. CDR3 sequence (DNA): TGTGCCAGCAGTGATAAAGGACAGGGGGCTCGAGAGACCCAGTACTTC. Encoded protein: CASSDKGQGARETQYF. Combining the CDR3 with reference TRBV25-1 and TRBJ2-5 gives the whole variable domain EADIYQTPRYLVIGTGKKITLECSQTMGHDKMYWYQQDPGMELHLIHYSYGVNSTEKGDLSSESTVSRIRTEHFPLTLESARPSHTSQYLCASSDKGQGARETQYFGPGTRLLVL.

This clonotype came up a few times. The chain links TRBV6-2 or TRBV6-3 to TRBJ1-1; D might be TRBD1 (6 bases). The CDR3 is made up of 16 amino acids. The V end lost 6 bases, the J end lost 1 base, and 18 bases lay between the germline ends. Germline CDR1 and CDR2: MNHEY and SVGEGT. CDR3 in amino acids: CASSPARRDTNTEAFF. For the CDR3, the DNA is TGTGCCAGCAGCCCAGCGCGGCGGGACACGAACACTGAAGCTTTCTTT.

This clonotype was observed a few times. The V and J genes are TRBV6-1 and TRBJ2-5; the match to TRBD2 covers 14 bases. V shed 8 bases and J 5 bases; nucleotides not matched to a gene: 16. CDR3 length: 18 residues. Germline V gene data show CDR1 as MNHNS and CDR2 as SASEGT. CDR3 residues: CASHTRGLAGASGETQYF. Written as DNA, the CDR3 is TGTGCCAGCCACACCCGGGGACTAGCGGGGGCGTCGGGGGAGACCCAGTACTTC.

This clonotype showed up just once. The rearrangement uses TRBV7-2 and TRBJ2-3, with 9 positions matching TRBD2. The germline CDR1 and CDR2 sequences are SGHTA and FQGNSA. The CDR3 covers 18 residues. V trimming: 5 bases; J trimming: 0 bases; junction bases outside the gene matches: 12. The CDR3 reads CASSPLIASGASTDTQYF. The DNA of the CDR3 is TGTGCCAGCAGCCCACTTATAGCTAGCGGGGCTAGCACAGATACGCAGTATTTT.

This clonotype has only a few counts. The rearrangement uses TRBV12-3 or TRBV12-4 and TRBJ2-1; TRBD2 agrees at 9 bases. Trimming at V came to 4 bases and at J to 8 bases, leaving 6 bases not matched to a gene. CDR3 size: 14 residues. The DNA of the CDR3 is TGTGCCAGCAGTTCAGGGCTAGCGGGGCATGAGCAGTTCTTC. This sequence encodes CASSSGLAGHEQFF.

This clonotype occurred many times. The V and J genes are TRBV7-2 and TRBJ2-5; no definite D call. V gave up 3 bases and J gave up 5 bases, with 4 bases separating them. The CDR3 spans 11 residues. Per the germline V gene, CDR1 is SGHTA and CDR2 is FQGNSA. The CDR3 DNA is TGTGCCAGCAGCTTTACTGAGACCCAGTACTTC. It encodes CASSFTETQYF. The variable domain in full, with the rest retrieved from reference TRBV7-2 and TRBJ2-5, is GAGVSQSPSNKVTEKGKDVELRCDPISGHTALYWYRQSLGQGLEFLIYFQGNSAPDKSGLPSDRFSAERTGGSVSTLTIQRTQQEDSAVYLCASSFTETQYFGPGTRLLVL.

The sample holds a few counts of this clonotype. The chain links TRBV4-3 to TRBJ2-1; no clear D. The V and J ends lost 4 bases and 8 bases respectively, with 18 bases between them. Per germline, CDR1 LGHNA and CDR2 YSLEER. The CDR3 sequence is 15 residues long. The CDR3: CASSPTGLYIYEQFF. CDR3 DNA sequence: TGCGCCAGCAGCCCGACCGGGCTATACATCTATGAGCAGTTCTTC.

This clonotype was observed a handful of times. The chain recombines TRBV19 with TRBJ2-5; the D is unclear. This CDR3 has 14 amino acids. CDR1 and CDR2 (germline): LNHDA, SQIVND (reference sequence). The V and J ends lost 1 base and 4 bases respectively, with 10 bases between them. The CDR3 here is CASSIGRAGETQYF. The CDR3 DNA is TGTGCCAGTAGTATAGGTCGTGCCGGAGAGACCCAGTACTTC.

V and J are TRBV18 and TRBJ1-1; possible D gene TRBD1, 5 bases. The CDR3 totals 16 residues. Germline V CDR1 and CDR2: KGHSH, LQKENI. The germline V and J ends were trimmed by 3 bases and 4 bases, with 18 bases remaining between them. CDR3 nucleotides: TGTGCCAGCTCACCTACCGGGACCCTAGGAAGCACTGAAGCTTTCTTT. Encoded protein: CASSPTGTLGSTEAFF. Combining the CDR3 with reference TRBV18 and TRBJ1-1 gives the whole variable domain NAGVMQNPRHLVRRRGQEARLRCSPMKGHSHVYWYRQLPEEGLKFMVYLQKENIIDESGMPKERFSAEFPKEGPSILRIQQVVRGDSAAYFCASSPTGTLGSTEAFFGQGTRLTVV.

The V gene is TRBV4-3, the J gene TRBJ1-1; D is uncertain. In germline, CDR1 is LGHNA, CDR2 YSLEER. This CDR3 is 15 amino acids long. V lost 0 bases and J lost 3, with 11 bases in between. The CDR3 is CASSQDWGGDTEAFF. The CDR3 bases are TGCGCCAGCAGCCAAGATTGGGGTGGAGACACTGAAGCTTTCTTT.

This clonotype was seen at least ten times. The J gene is TRBJ2-3, the V gene TRBV24-1; TRBD2 agrees at 7 bases. Germline V gene lookup returns CDR1 KGHDR and CDR2 SFDVKD. J was trimmed by 4 bases and V by 5 bases; bases with no gene match: 2. This CDR3 has 13 residues. CDR3 nucleotide sequence: TGTGCCACCAGTGTGGCGGGAGCAGATACGCAGTATTTT. It yields the protein CATSVAGADTQYF.

This clonotype was counted between two and nine times. The chain is built from TRBV25-1 and TRBJ2-1; D possibly uses TRBD1 or TRBD2 (5 bases each). Germline V CDR1 and CDR2: MGHDK, SYGVNS. This CDR3 comprises 15 residues. Trimming took off 6 bases at V and 4 bases at J, with 16 bases between the two ends. CDR3 loop: CASRGTGGPYNEQFF. The CDR3 coding sequence is TGTGCCAGCAGAGGGACGGGTGGGCCTTACAATGAGCAGTTCTTC.

This clonotype came up a few times. The chain links TRBV7-2 to TRBJ1-4, with 8 nucleotides matching TRBD1. Losses at the gene ends were 4 bases for V and 8 bases for J; bases not matched to a gene: 9. The CDR3 extends over 15 amino acids. CDR1 is SGHTA, CDR2 FQGNSA, per germline. The CDR3 region has the DNA TGTGCCAGCAGCTCCCGGACAGGGCTGGAAGAAAAACTGTTTTTT. Its translation: CASSSRTGLEEKLFF.

This clonotype appeared many times. This chain connects TRBV7-8 to TRBJ1-6; D call uncertain. CDR1 and CDR2 from the germline V gene are SGHVS and FQNEAQ. Between the trimmed V and J ends, which lost 1 base and 7 bases, there was a span of 14 bases. This CDR3 has 16 residues. CDR3 residues: CASSLDKGGWNSPLHF. CDR3 sequence (DNA): TGTGCCAGCAGCTTAGATAAAGGAGGGTGGAATTCACCCCTCCACTTT.

This clonotype has a count of ten or more. The rearrangement joins TRBV28 to TRBJ1-1; D is possibly TRBD1 (5 bases). V was trimmed by 2 bases and J by 4 bases, leaving 14 bases between them. This CDR3 region has 15 residues. In germline, CDR1 is MDHEN, CDR2 SYDVKM. This chain's CDR3 is CASSLVAPGGTEAFF. The CDR3, as DNA: TGTGCCAGCAGTTTAGTTGCCCCTGGGGGCACTGAAGCTTTCTTT.

This clonotype was counted at least ten times. J is TRBJ2-1 and V is TRBV29-1; D uncertain. The CDR3 contains 15 residues. The germline V gene has CDR1 SQVTM and CDR2 ANQGSEA. Trimming pared 1 base from V and 0 bases from J, leaving 10 bases between. CDR3 coding DNA: TGCAGCGTTGAAGGGGGTGGCGTCTCCTACAATGAGCAGTTCTTC. Protein product: CSVEGGGVSYNEQFF.

This clonotype was observed a few times. The chain uses TRBV30 and TRBJ2-3; D might be TRBD1 or TRBD2, each matching 6 bases. The CDR3 totals 15 residues. The germline V gene has CDR1 GTSNPN and CDR2 SVGIG (reference sequence). The V end lost 0 bases, the J end lost 6 bases, and 16 bases lay between the germline ends. For the CDR3, the DNA is TGTGCCTGGAGTGTGGGTCGGGGGCCCATGGATACGCAGTATTTT. It translates to CAWSVGRGPMDTQYF.

V gene TRBV12-3 or TRBV12-4 combines with J gene TRBJ2-3; maybe TRBD1 (5 bases). Trimming shortened V by 6 bases and J by 4 bases, and 11 bases separated the two germline ends. This CDR3 contains 13 residues. CDR3 loop: CASRRTGSDTQYF. CDR3 in DNA: TGTGCCAGCAGGCGTACAGGATCAGATACGCAGTATTTT.

This clonotype was observed at least ten times. V and J are TRBV3-1 and TRBJ1-1, with a possible D match to TRBD1 (5 bases). There are 13 residues in the CDR3. With 4 bases removed from V and 3 bases from J, the gap between germline ends came to 9 bases. CDR1 is LGHDT and CDR2 is YNNKEL in the germline V gene (reference sequence). The CDR3 sequence is CASSRVRDTEAFF. The CDR3 DNA follows: TGTGCCAGCAGCCGGGTCAGGGACACTGAAGCTTTCTTT.

V usage is TRBV6-2 or TRBV6-3 and J usage is TRBJ1-1; D gene ambiguous. The CDR3 is 15 amino acids. V lost 2 bases and J lost 0, with 10 bases in between. Germline V gene lookup returns CDR1 MNHEY and CDR2 SVGEGT. The CDR3 region is CASSYTPSLNTEAFF. The CDR3 coding sequence is TGTGCCAGCAGTTACACTCCGTCTTTGAACACTGAAGCTTTCTTT.

This clonotype has a count of ten or more. The V and J genes are TRBV6-2 or TRBV6-3 and TRBJ1-2, with 9 bases matching TRBD1. Germline CDR1 MNHEY, CDR2 SVGEGT. The CDR3 totals 14 residues. The trim removed 6 bases at V and 7 bases at J, leaving 9 bases unmatched. This CDR3 is CASRPGQGLRGYTF. The CDR3 DNA follows: TGTGCCAGCAGGCCGGGACAGGGACTACGTGGCTACACCTTC.

This rearrangement joins TRBV6-5 to TRBJ1-1; 9 bases line up with TRBD1. CDR3 length equals 15 residues. Germline-derived CDR1 and CDR2 are MNHEY and SVGAGI. The ends lost 5 bases at V and 0 bases at J; junction bases unmatched: 4. The CDR3 sequence is CASSPGTGMNTEAFF. CDR3 DNA sequence: TGTGCCAGCAGTCCCGGGACAGGGATGAACACTGAAGCTTTCTTT.

This clonotype was observed at least ten times. The J gene is TRBJ1-4, the V gene TRBV2, with a weak D call TRBD1 (6 bases). The CDR3 extends over 12 amino acids. Trimming shortened V by 6 bases and J by 8 bases, and 10 bases separated the two germline ends. Looked up from germline, CDR1 is SNHLY and CDR2 is FYNNEI. The chain's CDR3 is CASRGQTEKLFF. The CDR3 region has the DNA TGTGCCAGCAGAGGACAGACAGAAAAACTGTTTTTT.

The chain uses TRBV7-9 and TRBJ2-3; 8 bases are shared with TRBD2. This CDR3 is built from 15 residues. V shed 8 bases, J shed 5 bases, and the junction held 12 bases outside the gene matches. Germline V lookup: CDR1 SEHNR, CDR2 FQNEAQ (reference sequence). CDR3 DNA sequence: TGTGCCAGCGGTAATCGGGGGGGACTTGGAGATACGCAGTATTTT. Protein sequence: CASGNRGGLGDTQYF.

This clonotype has just a few counts. The chain joins TRBV5-1 to TRBJ2-7; tentatively, D is TRBD1 (5 bases). The germline V and J ends were trimmed by 0 bases and 3 bases, with 10 bases remaining between them. Germline CDR1 SGHRS, CDR2 YFSETQ. CDR3 length: 14 amino acids. The chain's CDR3 is CASSLALGVYEQYF. In DNA, the CDR3 is TGCGCCAGCAGCTTGGCCTTAGGGGTCTACGAGCAGTACTTC.